These 8 T cell receptor beta chains came from one sample sequenced in a study of T cell repertoires in aging, cancer and after chemotherapy. A mixed TRB-A/B primer pool amplified rearranged TRB by multiplex touch-down PCR. TCRdb re-called the multiplex PCR reads with MiXCR, one entry per CDR3 protein. The sample has around 13,000 distinct CDR3 sequences, 28% seen once. The template was genomic DNA from peripheral blood, not RNA. Sequences were obtained from blood. The receptors were sampled from a human donor with a blood cancer.

Judged by abundance, this clonotype is medium-sized (0.01 to 0.1%). The J gene is TRBJ2-6, the V gene TRBV6-6; no clear D gene. V was pared by 0 bases and J by 4 bases, with 13 bases between. The CDR3 has 17 amino acids. CDR1 and CDR2 from the germline V gene are MNHNY and SVGAGI (reference sequence). The CDR3 DNA sequence: TGTGCCAGCAGTTACTCCACCCGAGTTGACGGGGCCAACGTCCTGACTTTC. It codes for CASSYSTRVDGANVLTF.

This clonotype was recorded many times. CDR3 bases: TGTGCCAGCTCACCAAATACAGGGGCCAGCTCCTACAATGAGCAGTTCTTC. It is translated as CASSPNTGASSYNEQFF. The chain carries TRBV18 and TRBJ2-1, with TRBD1 identical over 7 bases. Germline V gives CDR1 KGHSH, CDR2 LQKENI. The CDR3 loop spans 17 amino acids. V lost 2 bases to trimming and J lost 0 bases; unmatched junction nucleotides: 7.

This clonotype occurred many times. CDR3 DNA: TGTGCCAGCACCCTTGGGGACAGGGAAAATTCACCCCTCCACTTT. This gives the protein CASTLGDRENSPLHF. The chain recombines TRBV6-5 with TRBJ1-6; 9 positions match TRBD1. The CDR3 is 15 residues long. Unmatched junction bases numbered 8, after V lost 7 bases and J lost 7 bases. Germline values: CDR1 MNHEY, CDR2 SVGAGI.

In this sample, this clonotype is medium-sized. The chain is built from TRBV5-5 and TRBJ2-2; 10 nucleotides match TRBD2. Germline CDR1 SGHKS, CDR2 YYEKEE (reference sequence). This CDR3 is built from 16 residues. The V segment lost 0 bases and the J segment 6 bases; nucleotides outside the gene matches: 5. The chain's CDR3 is CASSLAPSGSSGELFF. DNA of the CDR3: TGTGCCAGCAGCTTGGCCCCTAGCGGGAGCTCCGGGGAGCTGTTTTTT.

This clonotype appeared a few times. The chain joins TRBV12-3 or TRBV12-4 to TRBJ2-5; the D is unclear. The CDR3 consists of 12 residues. The germline V and J ends were trimmed by 3 bases and 4 bases, with 6 bases remaining between them. As DNA, the CDR3 is TGTGCCAGCAGTTTTGTCCCAGAGACCCAGTACTTC. Residues: CASSFVPETQYF.

The chain is built from TRBV14 and TRBJ1-4, with D unclear. This CDR3 spans 16 amino acids. Per the germline V gene, CDR1 is SGHDN and CDR2 is FVKESK. Trimming shortened V by 1 base and J by 8 bases, and 17 bases separated the two germline ends. The chain's CDR3 is CASSQVGGRTGEKLFF. CDR3 in DNA: TGTGCCAGCAGCCAAGTCGGAGGCAGGACTGGGGAAAAACTGTTTTTT.

This clonotype is categorized as medium-sized. The chain carries TRBV19 and TRBJ1-2; D might be TRBD1 (5 bases). The CDR3 extends over 13 amino acids. Germline V gene sequence: CDR1 LNHDA, CDR2 SQIVND (reference sequence). V lost 6 bases, J lost 2 bases, and 10 bases lay in between. CDR3 sequence (DNA): TGTGCCAGTAGGAAGGGACCGAACTATGGCTACACCTTC. Its translation: CASRKGPNYGYTF.

Comments on this clonotype: A much larger clonotype is one base distant, so this may be a read error. The V and J genes are TRBV6-5 and TRBJ2-2, with D uncertain. The germline V gene has CDR1 MNHEY and CDR2 SVGAGI. The CDR3 totals 15 residues. DNA for the CDR3: TGTGCCAGCAGTGCCTCGCCCAGAAGCACCTGGGAGCTGTTTTTT. Its translation is CASSASPRSTWELFF.